The 14 T cell receptor beta chains below were found in one sample sequenced in a study of CD8 T cells in Susac syndrome. Reverse transcription of roughly 0.5 to 1 ug RNA was performed with random hexamers. TCRdb redid the calling of the immunoSEQ multiplex PCR reads with MiXCR, one entry per CDR3 protein. This repertoire shows a few hundred thousand distinct CDR3 sequences, approximately 95% found once; its top ten account for 0.075% to 0.095%. The sequenced sample consisted of CD4+ T cells from PBMCs. Receptor source: a human donor with multiple sclerosis.

The rearrangement joins TRBV5-1 to TRBJ2-7; D possibly matches TRBD1 or TRBD2 (5 bases each). Germline V gene lookup returns CDR1 SGHRS and CDR2 YFSETQ. Trimming took 2 bases from V and 3 from J, leaving 12 bases between them. The length of the CDR3 is 14 residues. The CDR3 reads CASSLEGDLYEQYF. DNA of the CDR3: TGCGCCAGCAGCTTAGAAGGGGACCTCTACGAGCAGTACTTC.

V and J are TRBV29-1 and TRBJ1-5; the D gene is possibly TRBD1 (5 bases). Between the trimmed V and J ends, which lost 3 bases and 6 bases, there was a span of 12 bases. This CDR3 contains 13 residues. The germline V gene encodes CDR1 SQVTM and CDR2 ANQGSEA. The CDR3 here is CSVDQGRGQPQHF. CDR3 sequence (DNA): TGCAGCGTTGACCAGGGAAGGGGTCAGCCCCAGCATTTT.

This clonotype was observed a few times. The V call is TRBV30, the J call TRBJ1-1, with a weak D call TRBD1 (6 bases). Trimming pared 0 bases from V and 4 bases from J, leaving 9 bases between. Germline CDR1 reads GTSNPN; CDR2 reads SVGIG (reference sequence). CDR3 size: 13 residues. CDR3 loop: CAWSVRGSTEAFF. The CDR3 nucleotides read TGTGCCTGGAGTGTCAGGGGAAGCACTGAAGCTTTCTTT.

J is TRBJ2-5 and V is TRBV21-1; TRBD2 is the table's D call and was not checked against the DNA. TRBV21-1 is noted as a pseudogene. CDR3 length: 17 amino acids. CDR3 coding DNA: TGTGCCAGCAGCCCCTCCCCCCGGCTAGCGGGGTTAGAGACCCAGTACTTC. Amino acid sequence: CASSPSPRLAGLETQYF.

This clonotype was found once. CDR3 DNA: TGTGCCAGCAGCCCGTCCCGGGGACTTGATACGCAGTATTTT. This sequence encodes CASSPSRGLDTQYF. The V gene is TRBV3-1, the J gene TRBJ2-3; a weak D match, TRBD2 (6 bases). The V end lost 4 bases, the J end lost 6 bases, and 14 bases lay between the germline ends. Per germline, CDR1 LGHDT and CDR2 YNNKEL (reference sequence). This CDR3 comprises 14 residues.

This chain joins TRBV29-1 and TRBJ2-1, with D possibly matching TRBD1 (6 bases). CDR1 SQVTM and CDR2 ANQGSEA come from the germline V gene. Trimming left V 2 bases short and J 3 bases short, with 11 bases between. This CDR3 is built from 14 residues. CDR3 coding DNA: TGCAGCGTTGAACGAGAGGGGGACTACAATGAGCAGTTCTTC. Translating it yields CSVEREGDYNEQFF.

The chain recombines TRBV3-1 with TRBJ2-7; perhaps TRBD2 as D (5 bases). V was trimmed by 0 bases and J by 6 bases, leaving 15 bases between them. The CDR3 is 15 amino acids. Germline lookup yields CDR1 LGHDT and CDR2 YNNKEL (reference sequence). The CDR3 loop reads CASSQDLASLSEQYF. The CDR3 DNA reads as TGTGCCAGCAGCCAAGATCTAGCCAGCCTTTCCGAGCAGTACTTC.

The V gene is TRBV2, the J gene TRBJ1-2, with D possibly being TRBD1 (5 bases). The CDR3 spans 13 residues. Trimming stripped 3 bases from V and 4 bases from J, with 9 bases between. Per germline, CDR1 SNHLY and CDR2 FYNNEI. CDR3 loop: CASSDQGAYGYTF. CDR3 DNA: TGTGCCAGCAGTGATCAGGGCGCCTATGGCTACACCTTC.

The chain has TRBV7-9 and TRBJ1-1; TRBD1 aligns across 8 bases. Unmatched junction bases numbered 5, after V lost 4 bases and J lost 1 base. CDR1 and CDR2 from the germline V gene are SEHNR and FQNEAQ (reference sequence). The length of the CDR3 is 15 residues. The chain's CDR3 is CASSSDRAWNTEAFF. CDR3 DNA sequence: TGTGCCAGCAGCTCGGACAGGGCCTGGAACACTGAAGCTTTCTTT.

The rearrangement links TRBV19 to TRBJ2-1, with 8 bases identical to TRBD1. Germline assignment: CDR1 LNHDA and CDR2 SQIVND (reference sequence). The CDR3 spans 16 residues. The V segment lost 3 bases and the J segment 0 bases; nucleotides outside the gene matches: 4. The CDR3 sequence: CASSMGQDLSYNEQFF. CDR3 DNA: TGTGCCAGTAGTATGGGACAGGACCTCTCCTACAATGAGCAGTTCTTC.

This clonotype occurred a few times. This rearrangement joins TRBV5-1 to TRBJ2-6, with 8 bases that match TRBD1. This CDR3 spans 15 amino acids. The germline gives CDR1 SGHRS, CDR2 YFSETQ. J was trimmed by 2 bases and V by 4 bases; bases with no gene match: 2. The CDR3 DNA reads as TGCGCCAGCAGCGAGACAGGGGCTGGGGCCAACGTCCTGACTTTC. Translated, it gives CASSETGAGANVLTF.

The V and J genes are TRBV5-4 and TRBJ1-1; D not certain. The ends were cut back, 2 bases at V and 5 bases at J, with 10 bases in the middle. Germline V CDR1 and CDR2: SGHNT, YYREEE (reference sequence). The CDR3 length is 13 residues. CDR3 amino acids: CASSFPWETEAFF. In DNA, the CDR3 is TGTGCCAGCAGCTTCCCGTGGGAGACTGAAGCTTTCTTT.

The gene calls are TRBV7-2 and TRBJ2-1; 7 bases are a match to TRBD2. Trimming took 1 base from V and 0 from J; bases not matched to a gene: 3. The CDR3 contains 16 residues. Germline V gene sequence: CDR1 SGHTA, CDR2 FQGNSA. The CDR3 DNA is TGTGCCAGCAGCTTAGGTTCGGGGGGCTCCTACAATGAGCAGTTCTTC. It specifies CASSLGSGGSYNEQFF.

This clonotype appeared a single time. This CDR3 reads CATSREWTTNEKLFF. CDR3 sequence (DNA): TGTGCCACCAGCAGAGAATGGACAACTAATGAAAAACTGTTTTTT. V is TRBV15 and J is TRBJ1-4; D remains ambiguous. Trimming pared 0 bases from V and 0 bases from J, leaving 5 bases between. The CDR3 runs to 15 residues. CDR1 is LNHNV and CDR2 is YYDKDF in the germline V gene (reference sequence).